This T cell receptor (beta chain) derives from a study of prognosis after radiotherapy for stage I lung cancer (dated by TCRdb to 2020 to 2022). The study in broad terms: Between April 2018 and 2019, 15 to 20 stage I NSCLC patients were enrolled in Nanjing, China. SBRT was delivered in 3 to 5 fractions with a biologically effective dose of at least 100 Gy, and image-guided IMRT or VMAT was used for delivery. Squamous cell carcinoma histology was identified in 6 to 8 patients, and adenocarcinoma histology was identified in twelve patients. Ages in the cohort of about a dozen men and 6 women ranged from roughly 50 to 90 years, with a median of 74. For each of the 20 or so patients, one blood sample was taken before SBRT and one after, so the study sequenced approximately 40 samples in total. Every patient was deemed medically inoperable, more than ten because of comorbidities and over five because they refused surgery. Peripheral blood TCR beta repertoires were profiled in stage I NSCLC patients before and after stereotactic body radiotherapy, and the repertoires were related to distant failure. Distant metastases were developed by four of the 19 patients after SBRT, at a median of 7 months, whereas no significant progression was observed in the other 15 patients. Concurrent therapy was not administered to any patient alongside SBRT. Among the enrolled patients, about 15 had newly diagnosed primary stage I lung tumors, while 4 or 5 had oligometastatic NSCLC following surgical resection of the primary tumor.

As regards this clonotype: Its recognized antigen is unknown. No base quality values were provided; no much bigger clone lies one nucleotide off.

From the germline V gene, CDR1 is MDHEN and CDR2 is SYDVKM. V loses 8 bases at its end and J loses 7 bases; junction bases beyond the gene matches: 10. The CDR3 contains 14 residues, cysteine and phenylalanine counted. Just the 42-base CDR3 DNA is kept, in frame starting at base 1. No patient had a history of other malignancies or prior chemotherapy or radiotherapy, and all had node-negative disease on CT and PET/CT. At each of two time points, roughly 6.3 milliliters of peripheral venous blood were collected into EDTA tubes. PBMCs were isolated by Ficoll-Paque Plus density-gradient centrifugation. Samples were stored at -80°C immediately after collection until analysis. Two rounds of multiplex PCR were performed to amplify the TCR beta CDR3 region from genomic DNA. The first PCR round used primers specific to each TRBV and TRBJ gene, and the primer sequences were filed in Chinese patent CN105087789A. The second PCR round used universal primers. The Roche High Pure PCR Template Preparation Kit was used to extract genomic DNA from frozen PBMCs. Libraries were sequenced paired-end with 151 bp reads on an Illumina HiSeq 3000. As for how the authors treated the data: Raw reads lacking the multiplex PCR primer sequences were removed with CutAdapt. High-quality paired reads were merged into contigs with PEAR. TRB V, D and J gene segments were assigned to each contig with MiXCR by alignment to reference sequences. CDR3 sequences were clustered by base quality and sequence similarity to remove sequencing errors. Diversity was measured as Shannon entropy normalized by the natural log of productive TCR sequence number. One minus Shannon entropy divided by the natural log of the number of unique clonotypes was used as the definition of clonality. The Youden index of ROC curves was used to select progression-free survival cut-offs for repertoire metrics, and analyses were performed in R 3.5.3. TCRdb took the public reads, trimmed them with fastp at Q25, ran MiXCR for clone calling and kept in-frame beta chains. Here each entry gathers all rows of one CDR3 protein and keeps the most common genes and DNA. These V and J calls derive from TCRdb rather than the authors' analysis. Within this sample are over 25,000 distinct CDR3 sequences, with about 45% of them counted one time only. Together, the top ten hold more than 12% of the sample.

Points the paper makes about the study in general: After SBRT, the number of unique TCR clones decreased (median approximately 10,000 before versus about 7,000 after; Wilcoxon paired P=0.011). Tumor specificity of expanded TCR clones was not determined. All reported P values were unadjusted for multiple comparisons. Differences in TRBV and TRBJ usage frequencies by metastasis status were reportedly observed in two V genes at baseline and in several V and two J genes after SBRT. Post-SBRT Shannon entropy and its change from baseline were lower in patients who developed distant metastases; baseline Shannon entropy was not associated with metastases. The small cohort and short follow-up limited the study, so independent validation of the findings is needed.

The chain employs TRBV28 and TRBJ2-7; TRBD1 lines up with 11 middle nucleotides. The specimen was PBMCs, collected before or after stereotactic body radiation therapy (not recorded which). The TCR comes from a donor aged 50 or older with non-small cell lung cancer. The CDR3: CASRPGQGAWEQYF. The nucleotide sequence reads TGTGCCAGCCGGCCCGGACAGGGGGCTTGGGAGCAGTACTTC.